The 16 T cell receptor beta chains in this list originate from one sample, sequenced in a study of cytomegalovirus exposure and HLA in healthy donors. Researchers ran the PCR with 60 Vbeta and 13 Jbeta primers. Sequencing was performed with immunoSEQ multiplex PCR; in TCRdb, only in-frame clones are kept and a portion is missing. The profile shows approximately 120,000 clones, roughly three quarters of them singletons. The sequencing sample was made of PBMCs. Receptors originate from a woman aged 25 to 45 in good health and CMV-seronegative.

This clone was counted a few times. The chain recombines TRBV10-3 with TRBJ2-7; 7 bases are shared with TRBD1. CDR3 length: 15 residues. J gave up 3 bases and V 2 bases, and 7 bases lay outside the gene matches. Germline lookup yields CDR1 ENHRY and CDR2 SYGVKD. The DNA for the CDR3 is TGTGCCATCAGTGAGCCGACAGGGTCAGTCTACGAGCAGTACTTC. This translates into CAISEPTGSVYEQYF.

This sequence joins TRBV30 and TRBJ1-2; D not resolved. The germline CDR1 and CDR2 sequences are GTSNPN and SVGIG (reference sequence). This CDR3 spans 13 amino acids. Trimming took off 5 bases at V and 4 bases at J, with 14 bases between the two ends. CDR3 region: CAWGPSNPYGYTF. The DNA of the CDR3 is TGTGCCTGGGGCCCATCGAACCCCTATGGCTACACCTTC. Together with reference TRBV30 and TRBJ1-2, the CDR3 gives the full variable domain: SQTIHQWPATLVQPVGSPLSLECTVEGTSNPNLYWYRQAAGRGLQLLFYSVGIGQISSEVPQNLSASRPQDRQFILSSKKLLLSDSGFYLCAWGPSNPYGYTFGSGTRLTVV.

V usage is TRBV5-1 and J usage is TRBJ1-2; no clear D gene. The germline V gene has CDR1 SGHRS and CDR2 YFSETQ. The length of the CDR3 is 15 residues. V lost 0 bases to trimming and J lost 2 bases, with 11 bases between them. The CDR3 here is CASSLDTTVNYGYTF. CDR3 DNA sequence: TGCGCCAGCAGCTTGGACACTACGGTGAACTATGGCTACACCTTC.

This clone occurred once. This chain's CDR3 is CASSSVTSGDYEQYF. As DNA, the CDR3 is TGTGCCAGCAGCTCTGTGACTAGCGGGGACTACGAGCAGTACTTC. The chain joins TRBV5-6 to TRBJ2-7, with 11 nucleotides matching TRBD2. The germline gives CDR1 SGHDT, CDR2 YYEEEE. Unmatched junction bases numbered 5, after V lost 3 bases and J lost 3 bases. CDR3 length: 15 amino acids.

In its sample, this clone was seen a few times. J is TRBJ2-3 and V is TRBV5-1, with 10 positions matching TRBD1. After removal of 7 bases from V and 7 bases from J, the junction contained 9 bases not matched to a gene. CDR1 and CDR2 (germline): SGHRS, YFSETQ. The CDR3 is made up of 14 amino acids. Here the CDR3 DNA reads TGCGCCAGCCGTTCGACAGGGGGCATGCATACGCAGTATTTT. Translating it yields CASRSTGGMHTQYF.

CDR3: CASSLGLAENTGELFF. The CDR3 bases are TGCGCCAGCAGCTTAGGACTAGCGGAAAACACCGGGGAGCTGTTTTTT. The chain employs TRBV5-1 and TRBJ2-2; 10 bases fit TRBD2. This CDR3 is 16 amino acids long. Germline CDR1 reads SGHRS; CDR2 reads YFSETQ. Losses at the gene ends were 2 bases for V and 2 bases for J; bases not matched to a gene: 3.

The chain employs TRBV19 and TRBJ1-3; D may be TRBD1 (5 bases). Trimming pared 3 bases from V and 3 bases from J, leaving 9 bases between. The CDR3 is 14 residues long. The V gene's germline CDR1 is LNHDA and CDR2 SQIVND (reference sequence). The CDR3, as DNA: TGTGCCAGTAGTATGGGCAGGGATGGAAACACCATATATTTT. Protein: CASSMGRDGNTIYF.

The V and J genes are TRBV18 and TRBJ2-1; 11 bases are shared with TRBD1. The CDR3 has 17 amino acids. V shed 3 bases, J shed 8 bases, and the junction held 12 bases outside the gene matches. Germline CDR1 is KGHSH and CDR2 is LQKENI. The CDR3, as DNA: TGTGCCAGCTCACCTGCGGACAGGGGGCTGTTGTACGATGAGCAGTTCTTC. Its protein is CASSPADRGLLYDEQFF.

This chain connects TRBV11-3 to TRBJ2-3; 10 nucleotides line up with TRBD2. The CDR3 is 15 residues long. The V and J ends lost 11 bases and 0 bases, in that order; junction bases with no gene match: 8. Germline lookup yields CDR1 SGHNT and CDR2 YENEEA. The CDR3 loop is CACTSGALSTDTQYF. The DNA for the CDR3 is TGTGCCTGCACTAGCGGGGCTCTGAGCACAGATACGCAGTATTTT.

Only one count was recorded for this clone. V and J are TRBV7-8 and TRBJ1-2, with 8 bases lining up with TRBD1. CDR3 length: 15 residues. V lost 5 bases to trimming and J lost 0 bases; unmatched junction nucleotides: 5. In germline, CDR1 is SGHVS, CDR2 FQNEAQ. The CDR3 loop reads CASSRQGTPNYGYTF. The CDR3 DNA follows: TGTGCCAGCAGCCGACAGGGGACACCTAACTATGGCTACACCTTC.

About this clone itself: One end of the junction varies from germline; a read error may be responsible. The CDR3 sequence: CASSRRGGANTGELFF. The CDR3, as DNA: TGTGCTAGCAGCAGACGTGGGGGGGCGAACACCGGGGAGCTGTTTTTT. This chain links TRBV7-7 with TRBJ2-2, with TRBD2 matching over 7 bases. Germline CDR1 is SSHAT and CDR2 is FNYEAQ (reference sequence). This CDR3 contains 16 residues.

The chain has TRBV4-1 and TRBJ2-7; no reliable D call. The CDR3 runs to 15 residues. The germline V gene has CDR1 MGHRA and CDR2 YSYEKL. V gave up 1 base and J gave up 2 bases, with 12 bases separating them. CDR3 residues: CASSQGGSPTYEQYF. CDR3 bases: TGCGCCAGCAGCCAAGGAGGCTCGCCCACCTACGAGCAGTACTTC.

This clone occurred a few times. This chain uses TRBV5-4 with TRBJ2-2; TRBD2 matches at 8 bases. The CDR3 covers 15 residues. J was trimmed by 4 bases and V by 4 bases; bases with no gene match: 6. CDR1 SGHNT and CDR2 YYREEE come from the germline V gene (reference sequence). CDR3 coding DNA: TGTGCCAGCAGCAACAGCGGGAGTACCACCGGGGAGCTGTTTTTT. Translated: CASSNSGSTTGELFF.

The chain employs TRBV19 and TRBJ2-1; 9 nucleotides align to TRBD2. Germline values: CDR1 LNHDA, CDR2 SQIVND (reference sequence). This CDR3 region has 15 residues. V was pared by 5 bases and J by 7 bases, with 9 bases of the junction left unmatched. The CDR3 nucleotides read TGTGCCAGTAGTTCGCTAGCGGGGTTTTGGAATGAGCAGTTCTTC. Its protein is CASSSLAGFWNEQFF.

This sequence joins TRBV30 and TRBJ1-3; no definite D call. Trimming cost V 4 bases and J 3 bases, with 19 bases left between them. The CDR3 has 16 residues. The germline gives CDR1 GTSNPN, CDR2 SVGIG (reference sequence). The chain's CDR3 is CAWIQPQRSSGNTIYF. The CDR3 DNA reads as TGTGCCTGGATCCAACCGCAGCGAAGTAGTGGAAACACCATATATTTT. The full variable domain, with the rest looked up from reference TRBV30 and TRBJ1-3, is SQTIHQWPATLVQPVGSPLSLECTVEGTSNPNLYWYRQAAGRGLQLLFYSVGIGQISSEVPQNLSASRPQDRQFILSSKKLLLSDSGFYLCAWIQPQRSSGNTIYFGEGSWLTVV.

This sequence joins TRBV7-9 and TRBJ1-6; D remains unclear. With 0 bases removed from V and 14 bases from J, the gap between germline ends came to 11 bases. The CDR3 is 13 amino acids. Per the germline V gene, CDR1 is SEHNR and CDR2 is FQNEAQ (reference sequence). CDR3 sequence reads: CASSLASGAALHF. CDR3 coding DNA: TGTGCCAGCAGCTTAGCCTCGGGAGCAGCCCTCCACTTT. Based on the CDR3 plus reference TRBV7-9 and TRBJ1-6, the full variable domain is DTGVSQNPRHKITKRGQNVTFRCDPISEHNRLYWYRQTLGQGPEFLTYFQNEAQLEKSRLLSDRFSAERPKGSFSTLEIQRTEQGDSAMYLCASSLASGAALHFGNGTRLTVT.